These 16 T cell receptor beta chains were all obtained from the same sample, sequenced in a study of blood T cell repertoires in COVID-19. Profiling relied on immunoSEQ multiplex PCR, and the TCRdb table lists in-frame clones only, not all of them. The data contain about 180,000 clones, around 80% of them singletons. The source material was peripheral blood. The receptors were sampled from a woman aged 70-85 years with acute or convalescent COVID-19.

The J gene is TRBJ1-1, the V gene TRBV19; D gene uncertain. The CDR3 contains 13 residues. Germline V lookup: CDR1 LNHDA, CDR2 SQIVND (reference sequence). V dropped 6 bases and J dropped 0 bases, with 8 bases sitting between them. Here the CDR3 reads CASSSGVNTEAFF. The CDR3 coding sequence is TGTGCCAGTAGCTCCGGAGTGAACACTGAAGCTTTCTTT.

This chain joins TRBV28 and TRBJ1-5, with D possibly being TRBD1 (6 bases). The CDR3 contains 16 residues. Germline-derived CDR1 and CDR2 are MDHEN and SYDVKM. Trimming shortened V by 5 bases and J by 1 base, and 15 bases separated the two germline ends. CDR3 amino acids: CASSPGGAWSNQPQHF. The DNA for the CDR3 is TGTGCCAGCAGTCCTGGGGGGGCCTGGAGCAATCAGCCCCAGCATTTT.

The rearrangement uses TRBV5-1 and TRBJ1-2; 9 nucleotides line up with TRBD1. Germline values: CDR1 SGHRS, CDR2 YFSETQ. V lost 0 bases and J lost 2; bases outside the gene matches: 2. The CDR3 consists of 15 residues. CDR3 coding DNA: TGCGCCAGCAGCTTGGGGGACAGGGCAAACTATGGCTACACCTTC. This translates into CASSLGDRANYGYTF.

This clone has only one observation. The CDR3 loop reads CAWSVFGLGGRVTGELFF. As DNA, the CDR3 is TGTGCCTGGAGTGTATTCGGTCTCGGTGGCAGGGTAACCGGGGAGCTGTTTTTT. V gene TRBV30 combines with J gene TRBJ2-2, with D perhaps matching TRBD1 (5 bases). This CDR3 spans 18 amino acids. Looked up from germline, CDR1 is GTSNPN and CDR2 is SVGIG (reference sequence). V was pared by 0 bases and J by 5 bases, with 22 bases between.

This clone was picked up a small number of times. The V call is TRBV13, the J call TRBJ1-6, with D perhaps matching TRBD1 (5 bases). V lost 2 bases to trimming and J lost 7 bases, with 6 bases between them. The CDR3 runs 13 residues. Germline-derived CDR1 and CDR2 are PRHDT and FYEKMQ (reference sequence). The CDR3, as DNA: TGTGCCAGCAGCTTACGGGGGAATTCACCCCTCCACTTT. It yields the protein CASSLRGNSPLHF. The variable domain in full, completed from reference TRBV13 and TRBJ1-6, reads AAGVIQSPRHLIKEKRETATLKCYPIPRHDTVYWYQQGPGQDPQFLISFYEKMQSDKGSIPDRFSAQQFSDYHSELNMSSLELGDSALYFCASSLRGNSPLHFGNGTRLTVT.

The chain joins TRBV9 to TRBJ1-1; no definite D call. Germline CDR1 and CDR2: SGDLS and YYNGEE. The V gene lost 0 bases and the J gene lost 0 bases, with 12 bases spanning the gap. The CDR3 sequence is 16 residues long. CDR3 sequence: CASSVDPLGLNTEAFF. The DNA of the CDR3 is TGTGCCAGCAGCGTAGATCCCCTTGGCTTGAACACTGAAGCTTTCTTT.

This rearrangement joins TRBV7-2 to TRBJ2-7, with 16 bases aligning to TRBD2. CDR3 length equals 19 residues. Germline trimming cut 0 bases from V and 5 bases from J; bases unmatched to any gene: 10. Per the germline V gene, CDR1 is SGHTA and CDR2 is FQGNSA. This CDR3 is CASSLAPGTSGRAGDEQYF. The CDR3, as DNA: TGTGCCAGCAGCTTAGCCCCGGGGACTAGCGGGAGGGCCGGCGACGAGCAGTACTTC.

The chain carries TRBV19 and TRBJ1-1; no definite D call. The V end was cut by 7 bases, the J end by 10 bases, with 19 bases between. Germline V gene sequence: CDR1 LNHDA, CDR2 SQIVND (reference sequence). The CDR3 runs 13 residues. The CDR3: CASTSGRDGSAFF. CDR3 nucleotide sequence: TGTGCCAGTACCTCAGGTCGAGATGGATCAGCTTTCTTT.

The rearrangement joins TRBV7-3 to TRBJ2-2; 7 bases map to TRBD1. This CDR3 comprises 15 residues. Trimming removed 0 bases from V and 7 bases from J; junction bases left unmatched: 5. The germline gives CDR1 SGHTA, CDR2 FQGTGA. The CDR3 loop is CASSLTKGANGELFF. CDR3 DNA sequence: TGTGCCAGCAGCTTAACAAAGGGGGCGAACGGGGAGCTGTTTTTT.

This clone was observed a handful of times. DNA of the CDR3: TGTGCCAGCAGTCCGACAGGGGGAGGAGGGGGCCATGAAAAACTGTTTTTT. Protein sequence: CASSPTGGGGGHEKLFF. This chain joins TRBV28 and TRBJ1-4; 9 positions match TRBD1. V lost 5 bases and J lost 6; bases outside the gene matches: 13. Germline V gives CDR1 MDHEN, CDR2 SYDVKM. This CDR3 spans 17 amino acids.

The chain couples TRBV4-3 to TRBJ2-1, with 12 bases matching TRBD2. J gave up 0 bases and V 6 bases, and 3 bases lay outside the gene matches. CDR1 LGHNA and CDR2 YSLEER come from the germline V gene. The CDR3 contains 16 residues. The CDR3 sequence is CASRRTSGNSYNEQFF. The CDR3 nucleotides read TGCGCCAGCAGGCGGACTAGCGGGAACTCCTACAATGAGCAGTTCTTC.

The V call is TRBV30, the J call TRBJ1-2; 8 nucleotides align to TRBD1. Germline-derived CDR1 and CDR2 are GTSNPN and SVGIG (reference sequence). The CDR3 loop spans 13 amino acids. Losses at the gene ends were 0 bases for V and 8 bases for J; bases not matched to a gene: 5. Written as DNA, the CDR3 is TGTGCCTGGAGTGTAGGGACAGGACAAGGCTACACCTTC. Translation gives CAWSVGTGQGYTF.

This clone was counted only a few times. This CDR3 is CASSFAGDEQYF. CDR3 DNA sequence: TGTGCCAGCAGTTTCGCGGGTGACGAGCAGTACTTC. This chain joins TRBV28 and TRBJ2-7, with D tentatively TRBD2 (5 bases). CDR1 MDHEN and CDR2 SYDVKM come from the germline V gene. The CDR3 has 12 amino acids. Trimming stripped 3 bases from V and 5 bases from J, with 8 bases between.

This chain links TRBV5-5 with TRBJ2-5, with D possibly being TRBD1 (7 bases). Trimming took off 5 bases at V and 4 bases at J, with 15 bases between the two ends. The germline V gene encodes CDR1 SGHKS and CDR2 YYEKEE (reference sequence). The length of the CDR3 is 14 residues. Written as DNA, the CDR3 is TGTGCCAGCAGTATCCTCCAGGGGGGAGAGACCCAGTACTTC. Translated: CASSILQGGETQYF.

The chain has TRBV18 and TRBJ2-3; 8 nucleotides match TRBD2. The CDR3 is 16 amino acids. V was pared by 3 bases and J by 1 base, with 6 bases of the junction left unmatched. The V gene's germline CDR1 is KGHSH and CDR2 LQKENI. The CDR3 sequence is CASSPGGARGTDTQYF. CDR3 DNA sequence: TGTGCCAGCTCACCCGGGGGGGCACGCGGCACAGATACGCAGTATTTT.

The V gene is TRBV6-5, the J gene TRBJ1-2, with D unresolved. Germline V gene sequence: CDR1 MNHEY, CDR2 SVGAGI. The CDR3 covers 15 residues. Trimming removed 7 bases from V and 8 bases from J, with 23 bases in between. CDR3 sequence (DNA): TGTGCCAGCATAGGGAAGGGTCCGCGACTATTGGGCTACACCTTC. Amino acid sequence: CASIGKGPRLLGYTF.